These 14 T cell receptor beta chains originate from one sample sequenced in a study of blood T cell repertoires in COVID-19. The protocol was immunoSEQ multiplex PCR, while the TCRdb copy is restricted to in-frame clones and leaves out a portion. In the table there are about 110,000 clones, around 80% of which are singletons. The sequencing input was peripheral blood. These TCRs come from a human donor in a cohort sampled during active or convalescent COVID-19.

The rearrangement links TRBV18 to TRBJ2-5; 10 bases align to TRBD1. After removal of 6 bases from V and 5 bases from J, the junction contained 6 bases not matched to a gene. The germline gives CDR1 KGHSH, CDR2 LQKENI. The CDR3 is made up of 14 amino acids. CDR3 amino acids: CASSGQGTYETQYF. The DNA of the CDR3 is TGTGCCAGCTCGGGACAGGGGACCTACGAGACCCAGTACTTC. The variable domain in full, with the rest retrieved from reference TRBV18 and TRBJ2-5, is NAGVMQNPRHLVRRRGQEARLRCSPMKGHSHVYWYRQLPEEGLKFMVYLQKENIIDESGMPKERFSAEFPKEGPSILRIQQVVRGDSAAYFCASSGQGTYETQYFGPGTRLLVL.

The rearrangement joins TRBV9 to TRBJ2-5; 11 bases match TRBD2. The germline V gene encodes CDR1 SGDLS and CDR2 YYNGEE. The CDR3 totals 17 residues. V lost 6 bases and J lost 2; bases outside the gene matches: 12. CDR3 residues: CASTPTSGGQPQETQYF. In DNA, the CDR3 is TGTGCCAGCACCCCTACTAGCGGGGGACAACCACAAGAGACCCAGTACTTC.

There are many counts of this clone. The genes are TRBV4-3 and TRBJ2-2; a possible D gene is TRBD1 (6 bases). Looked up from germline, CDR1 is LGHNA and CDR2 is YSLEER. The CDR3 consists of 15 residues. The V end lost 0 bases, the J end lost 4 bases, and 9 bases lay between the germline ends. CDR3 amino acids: CASSQDWDITGELFF. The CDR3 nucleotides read TGCGCCAGCAGCCAAGACTGGGACATCACCGGGGAGCTGTTTTTT.

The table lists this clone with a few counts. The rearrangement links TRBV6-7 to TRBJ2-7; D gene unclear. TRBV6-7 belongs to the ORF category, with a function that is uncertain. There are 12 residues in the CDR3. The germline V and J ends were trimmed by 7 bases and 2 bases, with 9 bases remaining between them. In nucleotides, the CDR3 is TGTGCCAGCAACCCACCTACCTACGAGCAGTACTTC. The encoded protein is CASNPPTYEQYF.

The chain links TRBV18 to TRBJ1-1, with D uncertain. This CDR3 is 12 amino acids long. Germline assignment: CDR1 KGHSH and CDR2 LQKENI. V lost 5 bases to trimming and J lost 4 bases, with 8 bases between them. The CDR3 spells CASSFGPTEAFF. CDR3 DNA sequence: TGTGCCAGCTCATTTGGGCCCACTGAAGCTTTCTTT.

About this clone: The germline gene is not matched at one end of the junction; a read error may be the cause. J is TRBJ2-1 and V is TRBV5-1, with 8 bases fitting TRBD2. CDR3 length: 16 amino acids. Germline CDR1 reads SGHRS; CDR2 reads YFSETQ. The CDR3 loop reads CACSRGGWGERNEQFF. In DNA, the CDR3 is TGCGCCTGCAGCCGGGGGGGGTGGGGGGAGAGGAATGAGCAGTTCTTC.

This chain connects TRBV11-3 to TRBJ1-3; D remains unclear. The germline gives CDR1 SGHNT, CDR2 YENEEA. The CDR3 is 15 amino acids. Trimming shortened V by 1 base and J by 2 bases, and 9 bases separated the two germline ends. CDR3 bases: TGTGCCAGCAGCTTAGCCTCGGGGACTGGAAACACCATATATTTT. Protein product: CASSLASGTGNTIYF.

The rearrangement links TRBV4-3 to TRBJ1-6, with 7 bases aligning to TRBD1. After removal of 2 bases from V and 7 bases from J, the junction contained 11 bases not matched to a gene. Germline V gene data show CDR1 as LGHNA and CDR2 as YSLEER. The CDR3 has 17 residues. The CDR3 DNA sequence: TGCGCCAGCAGCCAACCAACCCCACAGGGGTGGAATTCACCCCTCCACTTT. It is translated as CASSQPTPQGWNSPLHF.

The CDR3 spells CASTGTSGIAGELFF. The DNA of the CDR3 is TGTGCCAGCACTGGGACTAGCGGGATCGCCGGGGAGCTGTTTTTT. The rearrangement links TRBV6-5 to TRBJ2-2; TRBD2 aligns across 13 bases. Germline values: CDR1 MNHEY, CDR2 SVGAGI. V dropped 7 bases and J dropped 6; count of bases not matched to a gene: 5. CDR3 length: 15 amino acids.

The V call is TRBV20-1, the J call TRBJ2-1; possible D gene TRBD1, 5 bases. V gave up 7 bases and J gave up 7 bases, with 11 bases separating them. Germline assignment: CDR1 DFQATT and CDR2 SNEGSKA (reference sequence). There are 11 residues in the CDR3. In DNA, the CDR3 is TGCAGTGTATTAGGGGTGAATGAGCAGTTCTTC. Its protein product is CSVLGVNEQFF.

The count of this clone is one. CDR3 in amino acids: CASSKGSKQNTGELFF. The CDR3 coding sequence is TGTGCCAGCAGCAAAGGTTCCAAACAGAACACCGGGGAGCTGTTTTTT. This rearrangement joins TRBV21-1 to TRBJ2-2; TRBD1, the table's D call, was not compared with the DNA. TRBV21-1 is a pseudogene segment. CDR3 size: 16 residues.

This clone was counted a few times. The CDR3 is CASSQGQGAPGYEQYF. The CDR3 region has the DNA TGCGCCAGCAGCCAAGGACAGGGGGCGCCGGGCTACGAGCAGTACTTC. The chain combines TRBV4-3 with TRBJ2-7; 10 nucleotides match TRBD1. The germline V gene encodes CDR1 LGHNA and CDR2 YSLEER. The CDR3 spans 16 residues. V lost 1 base and J lost 3; bases outside the gene matches: 6.

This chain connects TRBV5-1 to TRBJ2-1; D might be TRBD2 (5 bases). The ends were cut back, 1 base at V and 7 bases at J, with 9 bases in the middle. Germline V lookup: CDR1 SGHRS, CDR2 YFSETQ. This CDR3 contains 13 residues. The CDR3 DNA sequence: TGCGCCAGCAGCTTGCGCGGGCCAAATGAGCAGTTCTTC. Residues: CASSLRGPNEQFF.

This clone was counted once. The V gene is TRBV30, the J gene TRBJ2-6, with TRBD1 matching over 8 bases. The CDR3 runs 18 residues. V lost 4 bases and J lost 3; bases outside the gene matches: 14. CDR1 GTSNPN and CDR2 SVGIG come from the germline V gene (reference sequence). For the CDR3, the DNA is TGTGCCTGGAAAGTCTTCCGACAGGGGATTTTTGGGGCCAACGTCCTGACTTTC. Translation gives CAWKVFRQGIFGANVLTF.